The clone carrying this T cell receptor beta chain was seen many times. Time point noted: newly diagnosed GD, antithyroid drugs for less than 3 months. The TCR library was prepared using RNA isolated from PBMCs. The source of the sample is a study of regulatory T cells in long-lasting Graves disease. Arm-PCR of CDR3 regions with iRepertoire HTBI primers generated TCR beta libraries. TCRdb ran MiXCR on the multiplex PCR reads and lists one entry per CDR3 protein. This table holds 350,000 to 400,000 distinct CDR3 sequences, about a sixth found once. V lost 6 bases, J lost 5 bases, and 14 bases lay in between. Germline V CDR1 and CDR2: SGHTS, YDEGEE. This CDR3 has 13 residues. The sample was also linked to a second study, of T cells in Graves' hyperthyroidism and ophthalmopathy. That source adds: Appearing also in blood were most of the thyroid clonotypes expanded above 0.001.

The TCR was taken from a woman younger than 30 with Graves disease. The starting material was peripheral blood mononuclear cells (PBMCs), obtained at new diagnosis, from a patient treated with antithyroid drugs. The rearrangement joins TRBV5-8 to TRBJ1-1; D is unresolved. CDR3 nucleotides: TGTGCCAGCATCGCGGACCGACGAACTGAAGCTTTCTTT. It codes for CASIADRRTEAFF.